This note documents a single TCR beta chain sequence. Its antigen is currently unknown. The entry originates in a study of shared clonotypes between healthy human individuals. General study findings and limits: Sampling covered blood only; tissue repertoires likely differ.

Clones were sequenced by immunoSEQ multiplex PCR, and TCRdb holds only the in-frame ones, with some missing. This sample has some 500,000 clones, with over 60% found just once. Germline assignment: CDR1 MNHNY and CDR2 SVGAGI (reference sequence). The CDR3 runs to 16 residues. The ends were cut back, 0 bases at V and 7 bases at J, with 16 bases in the middle. The sequence was collected from a woman aged 40 to 55 in good health. Some clones in this sample may be carry-over from other donors' samples. The sample was PBMCs. This chain uses TRBV6-6 with TRBJ1-5, with D possibly TRBD1 on 6 matching bases. The CDR3 nucleotides are TGTGCCAGCAGTTACTCGATTCCCAGGGGTGGACAGCCCCAGCATTTT. This gives the protein CASSYSIPRGGQPQHF.